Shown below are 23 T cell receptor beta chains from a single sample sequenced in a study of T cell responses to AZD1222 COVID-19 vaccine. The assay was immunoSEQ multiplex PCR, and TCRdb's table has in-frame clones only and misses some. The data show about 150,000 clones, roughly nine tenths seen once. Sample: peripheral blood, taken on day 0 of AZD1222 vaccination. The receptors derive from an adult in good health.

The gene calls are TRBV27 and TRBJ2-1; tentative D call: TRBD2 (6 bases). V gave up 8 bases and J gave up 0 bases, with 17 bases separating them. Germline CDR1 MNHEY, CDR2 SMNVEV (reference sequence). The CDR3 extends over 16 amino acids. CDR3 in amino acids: CASASLATSSYNEQFF. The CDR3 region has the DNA TGTGCCAGCGCTAGTCTAGCGACAAGCTCCTACAATGAGCAGTTCTTC.

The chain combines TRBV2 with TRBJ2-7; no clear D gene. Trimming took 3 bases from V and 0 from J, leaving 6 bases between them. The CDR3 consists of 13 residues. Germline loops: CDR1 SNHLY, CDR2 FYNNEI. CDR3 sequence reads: CASSEVYSYEQYF. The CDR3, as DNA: TGTGCCAGCAGTGAGGTTTACTCCTACGAGCAGTACTTC.

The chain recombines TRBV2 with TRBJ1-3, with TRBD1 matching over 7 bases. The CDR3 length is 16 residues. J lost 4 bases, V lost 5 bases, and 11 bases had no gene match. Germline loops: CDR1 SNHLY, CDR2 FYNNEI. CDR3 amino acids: CASSRQGRAGGNTIYF. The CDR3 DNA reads TGTGCCAGCAGTCGACAGGGCCGTGCGGGAGGAAACACCATATATTTT.

Written as DNA, the CDR3 is TGTGCCAGCAGCCCCGGACTAGCGAGCACAGATACGCAGTATTTT. The encoded protein is CASSPGLASTDTQYF. The rearrangement joins TRBV14 to TRBJ2-3; 9 bases align to TRBD2. CDR3 length: 15 amino acids. V lost 4 bases to trimming and J lost 0 bases; unmatched junction nucleotides: 2. CDR1 is SGHDN, CDR2 FVKESK, per germline. Complete variable domain (other parts from reference TRBV14 and TRBJ2-3): EAGVTQFPSHSVIEKGQTVTLRCDPISGHDNLYWYRRVMGKEIKFLLHFVKESKQDESGMPNNRFLAERTGGTYSTLKVQPAELEDSGVYFCASSPGLASTDTQYFGPGTRLTVL.

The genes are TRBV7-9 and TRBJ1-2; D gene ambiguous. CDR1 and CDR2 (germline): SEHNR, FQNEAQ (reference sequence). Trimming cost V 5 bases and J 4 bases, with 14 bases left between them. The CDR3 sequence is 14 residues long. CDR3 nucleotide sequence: TGTGCCAGCAGCCAGCCGGGGAGGGTCTATGGCTACACCTTC. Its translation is CASSQPGRVYGYTF.

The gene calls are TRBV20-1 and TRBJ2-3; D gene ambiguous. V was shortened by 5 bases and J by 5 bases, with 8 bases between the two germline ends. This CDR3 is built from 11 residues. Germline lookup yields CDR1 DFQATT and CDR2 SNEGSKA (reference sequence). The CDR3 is CSAGPKDTQYF. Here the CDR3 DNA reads TGCAGTGCTGGACCTAAAGATACGCAGTATTTT.

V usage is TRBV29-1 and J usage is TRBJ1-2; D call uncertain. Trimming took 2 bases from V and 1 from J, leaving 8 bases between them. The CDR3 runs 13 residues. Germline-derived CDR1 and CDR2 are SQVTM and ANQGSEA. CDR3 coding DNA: TGCAGCGTTGAATTCGGCAGTAACTATGGCTACACCTTC. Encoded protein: CSVEFGSNYGYTF.

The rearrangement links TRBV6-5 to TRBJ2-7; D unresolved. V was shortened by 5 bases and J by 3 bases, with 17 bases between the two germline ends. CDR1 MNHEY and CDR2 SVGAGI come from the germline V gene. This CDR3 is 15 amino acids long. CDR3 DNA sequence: TGTGCCAGCAGTCTACTGATACATTCCAACTACGAGCAGTACTTC. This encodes CASSLLIHSNYEQYF.

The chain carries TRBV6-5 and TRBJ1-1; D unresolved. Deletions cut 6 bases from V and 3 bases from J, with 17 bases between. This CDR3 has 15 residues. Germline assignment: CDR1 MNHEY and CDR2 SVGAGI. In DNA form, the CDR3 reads TGTGCCAGCAGCCGCCAGGCCACCTGGGACACTGAAGCTTTCTTT. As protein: CASSRQATWDTEAFF.

The CDR3 protein is CASGTGGDTDTQYF. DNA of the CDR3: TGCGCCAGCGGGACAGGGGGAGACACAGATACGCAGTATTTT. The gene calls are TRBV5-1 and TRBJ2-3, with TRBD1 matching 11 bases. The CDR3 runs to 14 residues. Germline assignment: CDR1 SGHRS and CDR2 YFSETQ. V shed 7 bases and J 2 bases; nucleotides not matched to a gene: 3.

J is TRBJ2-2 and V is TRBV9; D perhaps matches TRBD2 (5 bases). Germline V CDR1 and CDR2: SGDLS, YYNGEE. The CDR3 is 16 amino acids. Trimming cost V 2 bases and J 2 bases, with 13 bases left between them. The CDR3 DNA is TGTGCCAGCAGCGTCGAGCTAGCCCCTAACACCGGGGAGCTGTTTTTT. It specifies CASSVELAPNTGELFF.

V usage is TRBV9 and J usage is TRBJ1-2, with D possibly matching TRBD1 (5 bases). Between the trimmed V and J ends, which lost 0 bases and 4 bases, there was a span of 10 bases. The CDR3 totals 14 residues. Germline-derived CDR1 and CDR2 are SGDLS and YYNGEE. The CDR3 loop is CASSVGRGAYGYTF. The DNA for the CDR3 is TGTGCCAGCAGCGTAGGGAGGGGTGCCTATGGCTACACCTTC.

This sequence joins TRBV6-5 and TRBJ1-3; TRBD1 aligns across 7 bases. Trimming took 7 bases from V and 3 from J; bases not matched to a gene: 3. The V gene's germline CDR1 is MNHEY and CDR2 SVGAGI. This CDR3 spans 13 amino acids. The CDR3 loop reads CASINRGGNTIYF. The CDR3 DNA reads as TGTGCCAGCATCAACAGGGGTGGAAACACCATATATTTT.

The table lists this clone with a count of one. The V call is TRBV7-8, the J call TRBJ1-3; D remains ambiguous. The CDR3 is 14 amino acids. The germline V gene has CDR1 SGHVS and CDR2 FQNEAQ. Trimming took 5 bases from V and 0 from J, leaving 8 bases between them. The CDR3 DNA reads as TGTGCCAGCAGCACTGCCAGCTCTGGAAACACCATATATTTT. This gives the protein CASSTASSGNTIYF. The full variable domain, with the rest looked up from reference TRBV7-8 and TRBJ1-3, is GAGVSQSPRYKVAKRGQDVALRCDPISGHVSLFWYQQALGQGPEFLTYFQNEAQLDKSGLPSDRFFAERPEGSVSTLKIQRTQQEDSAVYLCASSTASSGNTIYFGEGSWLTVV.

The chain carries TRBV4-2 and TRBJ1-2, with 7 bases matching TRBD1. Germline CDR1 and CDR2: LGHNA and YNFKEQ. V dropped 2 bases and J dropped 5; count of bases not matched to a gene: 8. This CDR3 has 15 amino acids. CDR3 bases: TGTGCCAGCAGCCAATCCCCGACAGGGAGGTATGGCTACACCTTC. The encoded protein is CASSQSPTGRYGYTF.

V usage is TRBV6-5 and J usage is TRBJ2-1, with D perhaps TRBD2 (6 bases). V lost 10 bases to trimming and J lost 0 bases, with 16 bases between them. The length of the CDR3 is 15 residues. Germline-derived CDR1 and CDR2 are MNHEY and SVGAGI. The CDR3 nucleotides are TGTGCCACCCTGACTAGGTGGGACTCCTACAATGAGCAGTTCTTC. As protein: CATLTRWDSYNEQFF.

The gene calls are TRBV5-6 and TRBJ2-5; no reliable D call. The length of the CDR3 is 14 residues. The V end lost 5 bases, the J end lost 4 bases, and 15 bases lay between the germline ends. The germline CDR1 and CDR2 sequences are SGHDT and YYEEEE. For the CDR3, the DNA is TGTGCCAGCAGTAGGTTTGGGATGGGAGAGACCCAGTACTTC. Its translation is CASSRFGMGETQYF.

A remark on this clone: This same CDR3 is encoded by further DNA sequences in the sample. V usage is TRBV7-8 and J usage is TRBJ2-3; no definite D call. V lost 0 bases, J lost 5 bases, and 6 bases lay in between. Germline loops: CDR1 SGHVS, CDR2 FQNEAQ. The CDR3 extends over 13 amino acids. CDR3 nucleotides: TGTGCCAGCAGCTTAGCGGCTAGAGATACGCAGTATTTT. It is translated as CASSLAARDTQYF.

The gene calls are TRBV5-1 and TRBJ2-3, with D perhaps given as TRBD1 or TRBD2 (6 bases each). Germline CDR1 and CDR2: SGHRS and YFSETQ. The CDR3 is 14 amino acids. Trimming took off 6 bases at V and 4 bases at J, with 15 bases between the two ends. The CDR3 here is CASNFGGAADTQYF. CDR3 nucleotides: TGCGCCAGCAATTTCGGGGGCGCAGCAGATACGCAGTATTTT.

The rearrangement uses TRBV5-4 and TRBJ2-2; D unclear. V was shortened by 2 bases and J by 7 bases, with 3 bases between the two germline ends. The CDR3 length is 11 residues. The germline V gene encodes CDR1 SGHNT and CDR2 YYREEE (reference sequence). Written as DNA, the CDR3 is TGTGCCAGCAGCTTATTCGGGGAGCTGTTTTTT. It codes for CASSLFGELFF. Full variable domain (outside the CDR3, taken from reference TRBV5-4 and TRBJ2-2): ETGVTQSPTHLIKTRGQQVTLRCSSQSGHNTVSWYQQALGQGPQFIFQYYREEENGRGNFPPRFSGLQFPNYSSELNVNALELDDSALYLCASSLFGELFFGEGSRLTVL.

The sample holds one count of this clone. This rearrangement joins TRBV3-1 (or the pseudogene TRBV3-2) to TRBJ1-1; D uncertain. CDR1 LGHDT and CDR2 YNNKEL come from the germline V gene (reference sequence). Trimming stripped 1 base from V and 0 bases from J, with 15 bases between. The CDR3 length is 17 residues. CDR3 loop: CASSQVVGGIMNTEAFF. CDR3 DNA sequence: TGTGCCAGCAGCCAAGTCGTAGGAGGAATAATGAACACTGAAGCTTTCTTT.

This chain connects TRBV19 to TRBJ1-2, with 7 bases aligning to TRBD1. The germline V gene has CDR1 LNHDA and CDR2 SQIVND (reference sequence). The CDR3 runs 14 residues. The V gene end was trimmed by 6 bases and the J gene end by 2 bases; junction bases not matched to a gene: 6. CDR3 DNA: TGTGCCAGTAGCACCCAGGGGGTGAACTATGGCTACACCTTC. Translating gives CASSTQGVNYGYTF.

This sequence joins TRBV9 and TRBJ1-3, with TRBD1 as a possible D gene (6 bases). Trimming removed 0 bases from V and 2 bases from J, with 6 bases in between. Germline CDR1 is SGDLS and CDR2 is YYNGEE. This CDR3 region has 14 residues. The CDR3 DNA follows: TGTGCCAGCAGCGTAGAGGGGGCTGGAAACACCATATATTTT. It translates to CASSVEGAGNTIYF.